These 5 T cell receptor beta chains were sequenced from one sample in a study of siplizumab effects on memory and regulatory T cells. Generated by immunoSEQ multiplex PCR, the TCRdb table keeps only in-frame clones and is missing some. The sample records 110,000 or so clones, around 90% being singletons. The material sequenced was Tregs sorted from blood. The origin of the receptors is a human donor in good health.

In DNA, the CDR3 is TGTGCCAGCAGCCAAGTGGAGAGGGCCAGGCAGTACTTC. It codes for CASSQVERARQYF. J is TRBJ2-5 and V is TRBV14; D possibly corresponds to TRBD2 (5 bases). The CDR3 has 13 amino acids. CDR1 and CDR2 (germline): SGHDN, FVKESK. The V gene lost 1 base and the J gene lost 11 bases, with 14 bases spanning the gap.

The V gene is TRBV7-3, the J gene TRBJ2-5, with D perhaps being TRBD1 or TRBD2 (5 bases each). This CDR3 region has 13 residues. In germline, CDR1 is SGHTA, CDR2 FQGTGA. V was trimmed by 2 bases and J by 5 bases, leaving 9 bases between them. The DNA of the CDR3 is TGTGCCAGCAGCTTATGGGGCGGGGAGACCCAGTACTTC. This encodes CASSLWGGETQYF.

The gene calls are TRBV7-2 and TRBJ2-5, with D perhaps TRBD2 (6 bases). Trimming shortened V by 2 bases and J by 5 bases, and 9 bases separated the two germline ends. This CDR3 is 13 amino acids long. Germline loops: CDR1 SGHTA, CDR2 FQGNSA. CDR3 DNA: TGTGCCAGCAGCTTAAGACTAGTGGAGACCCAGTACTTC. As protein: CASSLRLVETQYF.

The chain carries TRBV9 and TRBJ2-7; D ambiguous. V lost 4 bases and J lost 3, with 11 bases in between. Germline CDR1 is SGDLS and CDR2 is YYNGEE. CDR3 length: 13 amino acids. In DNA, the CDR3 is TGTGCCAGCAGCCCCCCCATGGGCTACGAGCAGTACTTC. Encoded protein: CASSPPMGYEQYF.

The gene calls are TRBV9 and TRBJ2-2; a possible D gene is TRBD2 (6 bases). The CDR3 runs 16 residues. V lost 4 bases and J 1 base, leaving 14 bases between the germline ends. CDR1 and CDR2 (germline): SGDLS, YYNGEE. The CDR3 DNA is TGTGCCAGCAGCCCGTTGGGGGGATGGAACACCGGGGAGCTGTTTTTT. It translates to CASSPLGGWNTGELFF. The variable domain in full, completed from reference TRBV9 and TRBJ2-2, reads DSGVTQTPKHLITATGQRVTLRCSPRSGDLSVYWYQQSLDQGLQFLIQYYNGEERAKGNILERFSAQQFPDLHSELNLSSLELGDSALYFCASSPLGGWNTGELFFGEGSRLTVL.